This T cell receptor beta chain stems from a study of blood T cell repertoires in COVID-19 (dated by TCRdb to the early 2020s). About the investigation overall: The collaborator samples originated in the United States, Italy and Spain and spanned the acute and convalescent phases of COVID-19. The prospective study material was composed of cDNA or gDNA derived from T cells, B-cell-depleted T cells, or PBMCs. The dataset comprised deeply sampled blood TCRbeta repertoires from subjects exposed to, actively infected with, or recovered from COVID-19. A freely available public database, intended as a resource for researchers studying the immune response to SARS-CoV-2, is where the repertoires were released. Samples came from the ongoing ImmuneRACE study (first 160 participants) plus 1,254 subjects from 6 global collaborators. A de-identified subject ID, COVID-19 status, age in years and sex were almost always included in the sample metadata. Where HLA class I and class II types were available, the types were taken from metadata supplied by the sample provider, not from assay-based typing.

Collaborating institutions collected whole blood in K2EDTA tubes following their own protocols. For TCRbeta analysis, collaborator samples were shipped as frozen whole blood, as isolated PBMCs, or as DNA extracted from either sample type. Measured from the cysteine to the phenylalanine, the CDR3 is 12 residues long. Only the CDR3 portion is preserved as DNA: 36 bases, with reading frame beginning at the first base. CDR1 and CDR2 are drawn from the germline V gene (reference sequence): DFQATT, SNEGSKA. The trim is 3 bases for V and 8 bases for J, with a gap of 11 bases between the germline ends. As regards this clone: Which antigen it targets is not known. No base quality information exists; no much larger clone differs at one position.

Broader findings and caveats from the paper: How much clinical and demographic metadata was included differed by source and by participant, and the metadata was provided uncurated.

TCRbeta CDR3 regions were amplified from genomic DNA using the immunoSEQ Assay, a bias-controlled multiplex PCR. The published analysis was carried out like this. The number of nucleated cells in each sample was estimated from the amplification of reference gene primers within the assay. To quantify the absolute abundance of each unique TCRbeta CDR3 rearrangement, sequence reads were collapsed and filtered. For each sample, productive Simpson clonality was calculated as the square root of Simpson's diversity index across productive rearrangements. Held by TCRdb, this immuneACCESS table contains in-frame sequences only and omits some clones. Under half of the omission traces to an unresolved V gene where checked; the cause of the rest is unknown. For V, J and clone size, that table is used; D and trimming come from the DNA. The sample table holds roughly 160,000 clones, of which roughly 70% were seen once. Jointly, the top ten make up around 3% of the sample.

The sample taken for sequencing was peripheral blood. The chain employs TRBV20-1 and TRBJ1-3; the D segment could be TRBD1, given 5 matching bases. This receptor was taken from a woman aged 80 or older with acute or convalescent COVID-19. Here is the DNA: TGCAGTGCTAGTCGGCAGGGTCACACCATATATTTT. Translated, it gives CSASRQGHTIYF.